The 31 T cell receptor beta chains presented below share a single source sample, sequenced in a study of cytotoxic CD8 clonotypes in ibrutinib-treated CLL. Using immunoSEQ multiplex PCR, the repertoire was profiled, and TCRdb retains in-frame clones only, with some absent. Of some 29,000 clones listed, 70% to 80% were seen once; the top ten hold about half. Specimen: PBMCs, collected after 36 months of ibrutinib treatment. Receptor source: a human donor with chronic lymphocytic leukemia.

The chain is built from TRBV4-3 and TRBJ2-5, with 13 bases aligning to TRBD2. The CDR3 spans 18 residues. Trimming took 5 bases from V and 5 from J; bases not matched to a gene: 14. Germline V gene lookup returns CDR1 LGHNA and CDR2 YSLEER. The CDR3 DNA follows: TGCGCCAGCAGCTCTTATGCTAGAGGGACTAGCGGGGATGAGACCCAGTACTTC. Translation: CASSSYARGTSGDETQYF.

V usage is TRBV2 and J usage is TRBJ1-5; 9 bases are shared with TRBD1. Germline trimming cut 6 bases from V and 7 bases from J; bases unmatched to any gene: 7. Germline loops: CDR1 SNHLY, CDR2 FYNNEI. This CDR3 has 14 amino acids. The CDR3 DNA follows: TGTGCCAGCAGGGGGGACAGGGCGGGACAGCCCCAGCATTTT. Translating gives CASRGDRAGQPQHF.

V usage is TRBV19 and J usage is TRBJ2-1; D gene unclear. From germline, CDR1 is LNHDA and CDR2 SQIVND (reference sequence). V was cut by 1 base and J by 10 bases, with 11 bases left in between. This CDR3 spans 13 amino acids. As DNA, the CDR3 is TGTGCCAGTAGTATAGCCCTGTTGGTAGAGCAGTTCTTC. It specifies CASSIALLVEQFF.

This chain links TRBV29-1 with TRBJ1-1, with D unclear. The CDR3 is made up of 13 amino acids. Germline CDR1 reads SQVTM; CDR2 reads ANQGSEA. V lost 2 bases, J lost 2 bases, and 9 bases lay in between. The CDR3, as DNA: TGCAGCGTTGAAAGTTTACGAAACACTGAAGCTTTCTTT. Amino acid sequence: CSVESLRNTEAFF.

The rearrangement uses TRBV19 and TRBJ1-1, with D hard to call. Germline assignment: CDR1 LNHDA and CDR2 SQIVND (reference sequence). V lost 4 bases to trimming and J lost 7 bases, with 10 bases between them. The CDR3 sequence is 12 residues long. CDR3 DNA: TGTGCCAGTAGTAAAGGGATTGATGAAGCTTTCTTT. Translating gives CASSKGIDEAFF.

The rearrangement uses TRBV30 and TRBJ1-2; 7 positions agree with TRBD1. CDR1 and CDR2 (germline): GTSNPN, SVGIG (reference sequence). With V trimmed by 5 bases and J by 9 bases, 15 bases remained unmatched. The CDR3 is 14 residues long. The CDR3 is CAWGTAAHYESYTF. The CDR3 nucleotides are TGTGCCTGGGGGACAGCCGCCCACTATGAGAGCTACACCTTC. Combining the CDR3 with reference TRBV30 and TRBJ1-2 gives the whole variable domain SQTIHQWPATLVQPVGSPLSLECTVEGTSNPNLYWYRQAAGRGLQLLFYSVGIGQISSEVPQNLSASRPQDRQFILSSKKLLLSDSGFYLCAWGTAAHYESYTFGSGTRLTVV.

The chain links TRBV6-5 to TRBJ2-1, with D perhaps TRBD1 (5 bases). The germline V gene encodes CDR1 MNHEY and CDR2 SVGAGI. With 5 bases removed from V and 0 bases from J, the gap between germline ends came to 11 bases. The CDR3 is 15 residues long. The CDR3 coding sequence is TGTGCCAGCAGTACCGACAGTAGCTCCTACAATGAGCAGTTCTTC. Translated, it gives CASSTDSSSYNEQFF.

V and J are TRBV4-2 and TRBJ1-1; no clear D. The CDR3 loop spans 13 amino acids. V shed 6 bases and J shed 3 bases, with 11 bases lying between them. CDR1 is LGHNA, CDR2 YNFKEQ, per germline. CDR3 protein: CASSTGRYTEAFF. In DNA, the CDR3 is TGTGCCAGCAGTACCGGGAGATACACTGAAGCTTTCTTT.

The V call is TRBV7-8, the J call TRBJ1-5; a possible D gene is TRBD1 (5 bases). Germline assignment: CDR1 SGHVS and CDR2 FQNEAQ. V was clipped by 0 bases and J by 6 bases, with 21 bases between them. This CDR3 spans 18 amino acids. CDR3 sequence: CASSLADVRVARGQPQHF. The DNA of the CDR3 is TGTGCCAGCAGCTTAGCGGATGTACGAGTCGCAAGGGGTCAGCCCCAGCATTTT.

J is TRBJ1-4 and V is TRBV5-1; TRBD1 matches at 8 bases. The germline gives CDR1 SGHRS, CDR2 YFSETQ. V lost 4 bases to trimming and J lost 4 bases; unmatched junction nucleotides: 9. The CDR3 covers 16 residues. The CDR3 here is CASSAGQGWGNEKLFF. CDR3 coding DNA: TGCGCCAGCAGCGCTGGACAGGGCTGGGGTAATGAAAAACTGTTTTTT.

In DNA form, the CDR3 reads TGTGCCAGCAGCTTGGGGCAGCTCTACGAGCAGTACTTC. This encodes CASSLGQLYEQYF. This rearrangement joins TRBV5-4 to TRBJ2-7; D remains unclear. Trimming shortened V by 0 bases and J by 3 bases, and 7 bases separated the two germline ends. CDR3 size: 13 residues. Germline loops: CDR1 SGHNT, CDR2 YYREEE (reference sequence). The entire variable domain, with the rest obtained from reference TRBV5-4 and TRBJ2-7, is as follows: ETGVTQSPTHLIKTRGQQVTLRCSSQSGHNTVSWYQQALGQGPQFIFQYYREEENGRGNFPPRFSGLQFPNYSSELNVNALELDDSALYLCASSLGQLYEQYFGPGTRLTVT.

In this sample, this clone turned up a few times. The CDR3: CASSIKDTQYF. The CDR3 DNA reads TGTGCCAGCAGCATTAAAGATACGCAGTATTTT. The V call is TRBV7-8, the J call TRBJ2-3; the D is unclear. This CDR3 has 11 residues. Germline CDR1 and CDR2: SGHVS and FQNEAQ. V was shortened by 5 bases and J by 5 bases, with 5 bases between the two germline ends.

This clone was seen just once. The CDR3 here is CASGPSGTDTQYF. In nucleotides, the CDR3 is TGTGCCAGCGGGCCTAGCGGCACAGATACGCAGTATTTT. V and J are TRBV11-3 and TRBJ2-3; TRBD2 might be the D (6 bases). This CDR3 contains 13 residues. V lost 8 bases to trimming and J lost 1 base, with 10 bases between them. Germline CDR1 is SGHNT and CDR2 is YENEEA.

The V and J genes are TRBV9 and TRBJ2-3; 7 nucleotides line up with TRBD2. The germline CDR1 and CDR2 sequences are SGDLS and YYNGEE. CDR3 length: 13 residues. The J segment lost 6 bases and the V segment lost 4 bases, leaving 5 bases of the junction unmatched. The CDR3 DNA reads TGTGCCAGCAGCCGGGGAGGGTTGGATACGCAGTATTTT. Its protein product is CASSRGGLDTQYF. Using reference TRBV9 and TRBJ2-3 for the parts outside the CDR3, the full variable domain is DSGVTQTPKHLITATGQRVTLRCSPRSGDLSVYWYQQSLDQGLQFLIQYYNGEERAKGNILERFSAQQFPDLHSELNLSSLELGDSALYFCASSRGGLDTQYFGPGTRLTVL.

Concerning this clone: Other DNA sequences within the sample encode an identical CDR3. V usage is TRBV27 and J usage is TRBJ2-1, with TRBD2 matching 10 bases. The V and J ends lost 3 bases and 4 bases, in that order; junction bases with no gene match: 0. Germline V CDR1 and CDR2: MNHEY, SMNVEV (reference sequence). This CDR3 has 14 residues. Here the CDR3 DNA reads TGTGCCAGCAGTTTGGGACTAGCGTACAATGAGCAGTTCTTC. It specifies CASSLGLAYNEQFF.

The V and J genes are TRBV19 and TRBJ1-2; D is perhaps TRBD1 (6 bases). The CDR3 loop spans 15 amino acids. Trimming shortened V by 7 bases and J by 4 bases, and 19 bases separated the two germline ends. Germline-derived CDR1 and CDR2 are LNHDA and SQIVND (reference sequence). The CDR3 spells CASMPDSQRPYGYTF. CDR3 DNA sequence: TGTGCCAGTATGCCGGACAGTCAAAGGCCCTATGGCTACACCTTC.

The CDR3 region is CASSLLGSGTGELFF. CDR3 DNA sequence: TGTGCCAGCAGCTTACTGGGGTCGGGCACCGGGGAGCTGTTTTTT. The chain joins TRBV7-3 to TRBJ2-2; D is unclear. CDR1 is SGHTA and CDR2 is FQGTGA in the germline V gene. V was shortened by 2 bases and J by 4 bases, with 11 bases between the two germline ends. CDR3 size: 15 residues.

The chain has TRBV7-9 and TRBJ1-4; TRBD1 matches at 9 bases. The CDR3 loop spans 16 amino acids. Germline CDR1 is SEHNR and CDR2 is FQNEAQ (reference sequence). J lost 3 bases, V lost 5 bases, and 7 bases had no gene match. CDR3 in amino acids: CASSRTGQGSNEKLFF. The CDR3 DNA reads TGTGCCAGCAGCCGAACGGGACAGGGCTCTAATGAAAAACTGTTTTTT.

V usage is TRBV7-9 and J usage is TRBJ2-1; 8 positions match TRBD1. Losses at the gene ends were 5 bases for V and 8 bases for J; bases not matched to a gene: 8. Germline V CDR1 and CDR2: SEHNR, FQNEAQ (reference sequence). This CDR3 region has 14 residues. CDR3 in amino acids: CASSPVDRGYEQFF. For the CDR3, the DNA is TGTGCCAGCAGCCCCGTCGACAGGGGTTATGAGCAGTTCTTC.

The chain couples TRBV23-1 to TRBJ1-5, with D tentatively TRBD1 (6 bases). TRBV23-1 is an ORF, with its function uncertain. Deletions cut 1 base from V and 2 bases from J, with 15 bases between. The CDR3 extends over 17 amino acids. The CDR3 region has the DNA TGCGCCAGCAGTCAATGGGGAGACAGGTCATGCAATCAGCCCCAGCATTTT. Protein: CASSQWGDRSCNQPQHF.

V usage is TRBV6-5 and J usage is TRBJ2-2; 8 bases map to TRBD1. The germline V gene has CDR1 MNHEY and CDR2 SVGAGI. V shed 0 bases, J shed 6 bases, and the junction held 6 bases outside the gene matches. This CDR3 comprises 16 residues. CDR3 DNA: TGTGCCAGCAGTTACTCTGCCAGGGGGCGGTCCGGGGAGCTGTTTTTT. Its protein is CASSYSARGRSGELFF.

The chain couples TRBV5-4 to TRBJ2-1; 9 bases align to TRBD1. CDR3 length: 15 amino acids. The J segment lost 9 bases and the V segment lost 6 bases, leaving 13 bases of the junction unmatched. Germline values: CDR1 SGHNT, CDR2 YYREEE (reference sequence). CDR3 sequence: CASTRPGQGRGEQFF. In DNA form, the CDR3 reads TGTGCCAGCACCCGACCGGGACAGGGCCGGGGTGAGCAGTTCTTC.

This sequence joins TRBV7-8 and TRBJ2-7; D gene unclear. The CDR3 length is 15 residues. Germline V gene lookup returns CDR1 SGHVS and CDR2 FQNEAQ. The V and J ends lost 1 base and 4 bases respectively, with 14 bases between them. The CDR3 DNA reads TGTGCCAGCAGCTTAGAACCAGCCCCCCTTTACGAGCAGTACTTC. Translation: CASSLEPAPLYEQYF.

The chain combines TRBV2 with TRBJ2-1; D is undetermined. Between the trimmed V and J ends, which lost 4 bases and 1 base, there was a span of 11 bases. Germline V gene sequence: CDR1 SNHLY, CDR2 FYNNEI. The CDR3 covers 15 residues. The CDR3 nucleotides are TGTGCCAGCAGTGGGCAGTGGGGTTCCTACAATGAGCAGTTCTTC. Residues: CASSGQWGSYNEQFF.

The genes are TRBV6-6 and TRBJ1-1; D call uncertain. Germline CDR1 and CDR2: MNHNY and SVGAGI (reference sequence). This CDR3 comprises 14 residues. Trimming shortened V by 2 bases and J by 0 bases, and 7 bases separated the two germline ends. CDR3 protein: CASSYEGLNTEAFF. Here the CDR3 DNA reads TGTGCCAGCAGTTACGAGGGCCTGAACACTGAAGCTTTCTTT.

As for this clone: An end of the junction differs from the germline gene, which may be a read error. This chain links TRBV30 with TRBJ2-6, with TRBD2 matching 9 bases. The germline V gene has CDR1 GTSNPN and CDR2 SVGIG (reference sequence). The CDR3 length is 20 residues. This CDR3 is CAWRVSTSGGGAAGANVLTF. CDR3 in DNA: TGTGCCTGGCGTGTATCTACCTCGGGCGGGGGGGCCGCTGGGGCCAACGTCCTGACTTTC.

The rearrangement uses TRBV13 and TRBJ1-1, with TRBD1 matching over 7 bases. J gave up 5 bases and V 1 base, and 4 bases lay outside the gene matches. CDR1 and CDR2 (germline): PRHDT, FYEKMQ (reference sequence). The CDR3 extends over 14 amino acids. CDR3 protein: CASSLVVQGTEAFF. The CDR3 DNA follows: TGTGCCAGCAGCTTAGTCGTACAGGGGACTGAAGCTTTCTTT.

This sequence joins TRBV23-1 and TRBJ1-4; D not certain. TRBV23-1 is filed as an ORF, its function uncertain. V lost 2 bases, J lost 7 bases, and 11 bases lay in between. The CDR3 sequence is 14 residues long. The CDR3 DNA follows: TGCGCCAGCAGTCAAAGGGCGGGTAGTGAAAAACTGTTTTTT. This gives the protein CASSQRAGSEKLFF.

This clone was recorded a few times. This chain joins TRBV11-2 and TRBJ2-3; D is uncertain. Germline assignment: CDR1 SGHAT and CDR2 FQNNGV. Trimming took off 1 base at V and 0 bases at J, with 5 bases between the two ends. The CDR3 has 14 residues. The CDR3 loop is CASSLAASTDTQYF. The DNA for the CDR3 is TGTGCCAGCAGCTTAGCGGCTAGCACAGATACGCAGTATTTT.

In this sample, this clone turned up a few times. This chain connects TRBV6-5 to TRBJ1-1; D gene ambiguous. V was cut by 5 bases and J by 6 bases, with 13 bases left in between. CDR1 is MNHEY and CDR2 is SVGAGI in the germline V gene. The CDR3 covers 13 residues. In DNA form, the CDR3 reads TGTGCCAGCAGTCCAACGCTGGGCGCTGAAGCTTTCTTT. Amino acid sequence: CASSPTLGAEAFF.

The chain uses TRBV9 and TRBJ2-6; D not certain. Germline V gives CDR1 SGDLS, CDR2 YYNGEE. V was cut by 0 bases and J by 0 bases, with 10 bases left in between. There are 17 residues in the CDR3. The CDR3 is CASSVGGLPSGANVLTF. The CDR3 bases are TGTGCCAGCAGCGTAGGGGGATTACCCTCTGGGGCCAACGTCCTGACTTTC.